This TCR beta chain was captured by sequencing in a study of blood T cells in healthy people across ages. This CDR3 is 14 amino acids long. Germline CDR1 reads MNHNS; CDR2 reads SASEGT. With 6 bases removed from V and 2 bases from J, the gap between germline ends came to 14 bases. The study's findings and limits: Diversity of TCR beta per million T cells declined in a roughly linear way with age.

This clonotype was found once. Its specificity is not known. Next came a second PCR, run for roughly 6 to 11 cycles, which used a sample-barcoded 5' primer along with a J-beta primer mix. TCRdb re-derived calls from the 5' RACE reads in MiXCR, one entry per CDR3 protein. Here the sample spans about 670,000 distinct CDR3 sequences, 40% to 50% being singletons. This sequence was found in a man older than 75 in good health. The specimen was blood. The V and J genes are TRBV6-1 and TRBJ2-7; the D gene is possibly TRBD1 (5 bases). CDR3 loop: CASRPTVSPYEQYF. The CDR3 coding sequence is TGTGCCAGCAGGCCGACAGTTTCTCCCTACGAGCAGTACTTC.